Following are 28 T cell receptor beta chains from one sample sequenced in a study of radiotherapy plus CTLA-4 blockade in lung cancer. TCRdb's table, derived via immunoSEQ multiplex PCR, lists solely in-frame clones and lacks some. The data hold some 71,000 clones, with approximately 76% observed a single time. The sample in question was peripheral blood, obtained from a patient treated with radiotherapy plus ipilimumab. The receptors shown here come from a human donor with non-small cell lung cancer whose response to radiotherapy plus ipilimumab could not be evaluated. Some clones in this sample may be carry-over from other donors' samples.

This rearrangement joins TRBV5-1 to TRBJ2-7; unclear D gene. This CDR3 comprises 15 residues. Germline V gene lookup returns CDR1 SGHRS and CDR2 YFSETQ. Trimming removed 6 bases from V and 2 bases from J, with 18 bases in between. The CDR3 nucleotides read TGCGCCAGCACCCCCCGGCCCGTGGAGCCCTACGAGCAGTACTTC. Translated, it gives CASTPRPVEPYEQYF.

The chain couples TRBV28 to TRBJ2-1, with 9 bases matching TRBD2. Per the germline V gene, CDR1 is MDHEN and CDR2 is SYDVKM. CDR3 size: 18 residues. Losses at the gene ends were 10 bases for V and 0 bases for J; bases not matched to a gene: 16. CDR3: CATSSSPGGGGSYNEQFF. The CDR3, as DNA: TGTGCCACTTCGAGTTCGCCTGGCGGGGGGGGCTCCTACAATGAGCAGTTCTTC.

This chain uses TRBV5-1 with TRBJ2-6; 7 nucleotides line up with TRBD1. Germline values: CDR1 SGHRS, CDR2 YFSETQ. The V and J ends lost 3 bases and 2 bases, in that order; junction bases with no gene match: 2. There are 15 residues in the CDR3. CDR3 protein: CASSSQGTGANVLTF. In DNA form, the CDR3 reads TGCGCCAGCAGCTCACAGGGGACTGGGGCCAACGTCCTGACTTTC.

This clone was found a few times. The J gene is TRBJ1-6, the V gene TRBV30; 10 bases fit TRBD1. From germline, CDR1 is GTSNPN and CDR2 SVGIG (reference sequence). V lost 4 bases to trimming and J lost 2 bases; unmatched junction nucleotides: 5. There are 16 residues in the CDR3. This CDR3 is CAWKTGGETYNSPLHF. As DNA, the CDR3 is TGTGCCTGGAAGACAGGGGGCGAAACCTATAATTCACCCCTCCACTTT. The full variable domain, in which reference TRBV30 and TRBJ1-6 provide the parts outside the CDR3, is SQTIHQWPATLVQPVGSPLSLECTVEGTSNPNLYWYRQAAGRGLQLLFYSVGIGQISSEVPQNLSASRPQDRQFILSSKKLLLSDSGFYLCAWKTGGETYNSPLHFGNGTRLTVT.

J is TRBJ2-7 and V is TRBV6-5; 7 bases map to TRBD1. Germline V lookup: CDR1 MNHEY, CDR2 SVGAGI. This CDR3 region has 15 residues. V gave up 6 bases and J gave up 3 bases; unmatched junction bases: 11. The DNA of the CDR3 is TGTGCCAGCAGCTACGAACGGACAGGAGACTACGAGCAGTACTTC. Protein: CASSYERTGDYEQYF.

This sequence joins TRBV15 and TRBJ1-6; D is unclear. This CDR3 spans 12 amino acids. CDR1 and CDR2 from the germline V gene are LNHNV and YYDKDF (reference sequence). The ends were cut back, 1 base at V and 10 bases at J, with 5 bases in the middle. CDR3: CATSRVLSPLHF. The DNA for the CDR3 is TGTGCCACCAGCAGAGTACTATCACCCCTCCACTTT.

The chain employs TRBV28 and TRBJ2-3; 7 bases agree with TRBD1. CDR3 length: 18 residues. Per germline, CDR1 MDHEN and CDR2 SYDVKM. V trimming: 1 base; J trimming: 5 bases; junction bases outside the gene matches: 15. The CDR3, as DNA: TGTGCCAGCAGTTTATCACGGCTCGGGACAGTCACTGGAGATACGCAGTATTTT. Translation gives CASSLSRLGTVTGDTQYF.

J is TRBJ2-5 and V is TRBV9, with D unclear. Per the germline V gene, CDR1 is SGDLS and CDR2 is YYNGEE. The CDR3 consists of 12 residues. The V end was cut by 4 bases, the J end by 5 bases, with 9 bases between. The CDR3 protein is CASSLLRETQYF. The CDR3 DNA is TGTGCCAGCAGCCTCCTCAGGGAGACCCAGTACTTC.

CDR3 in DNA: TGTGCCAGCAGCTCCCGACAGCTTACCTATGGCTACACCTTC. Its translation: CASSSRQLTYGYTF. The J gene is TRBJ1-2, the V gene TRBV7-2; TRBD1 is a possible D gene (5 bases). Germline lookup yields CDR1 SGHTA and CDR2 FQGNSA. CDR3 length: 14 residues. V lost 4 bases and J lost 4, with 13 bases in between. Complete variable domain (other parts from reference TRBV7-2 and TRBJ1-2): GAGVSQSPSNKVTEKGKDVELRCDPISGHTALYWYRQSLGQGLEFLIYFQGNSAPDKSGLPSDRFSAERTGGSVSTLTIQRTQQEDSAVYLCASSSRQLTYGYTFGSGTRLTVV.

V gene TRBV13 combines with J gene TRBJ2-1; 8 bases are a match to TRBD2. The CDR3 is made up of 21 amino acids. Germline CDR1 reads PRHDT; CDR2 reads FYEKMQ (reference sequence). V was pared by 2 bases and J by 0 bases, with 18 bases of the junction left unmatched. In nucleotides, the CDR3 is TGTGCCAGCAGCTTATGGAGCTTGGGCGGGGGGACTTCGCTCTCCTACAATGAGCAGTTCTTC. Encoded protein: CASSLWSLGGGTSLSYNEQFF.

The CDR3 spells CASSLGLAGAEQETQYF. The CDR3 DNA is TGCGCCAGCAGCCTAGGACTAGCGGGGGCCGAGCAAGAGACCCAGTACTTC. The chain couples TRBV5-1 to TRBJ2-5; 13 bases agree with TRBD2. The germline CDR1 and CDR2 sequences are SGHRS and YFSETQ. This CDR3 contains 17 residues. The V segment lost 4 bases and the J segment 2 bases; nucleotides outside the gene matches: 8. Filled out from reference TRBV5-1 and TRBJ2-5, the complete variable domain reads KAGVTQTPRYLIKTRGQQVTLSCSPISGHRSVSWYQQTPGQGLQFLFEYFSETQRNKGNFPGRFSGRQFSNSRSEMNVSTLELGDSALYLCASSLGLAGAEQETQYFGPGTRLLVL.

The chain couples TRBV29-1 to TRBJ1-1; TRBD1 might be the D (6 bases). The CDR3 spans 11 residues. Trimming removed 4 bases at V and 12 bases at J, with 15 bases between. Germline CDR1 SQVTM, CDR2 ANQGSEA. In DNA, the CDR3 is TGCAGCGTTGTATCAGGGGTCCGATCTTTCTTT. Its translation: CSVVSGVRSFF. The variable domain in full, completed from reference TRBV29-1 and TRBJ1-1, reads SAVISQKPSRDICQRGTSLTIQCQVDSQVTMMFWYRQQPGQSLTLIATANQGSEATYESGFVIDKFPISRPNLTFSTLTVSNMSPEDSSIYLCSVVSGVRSFFGQGTRLTVV.

The rearrangement joins TRBV9 to TRBJ1-4; TRBD1 matches at 9 bases. Germline V gene data show CDR1 as SGDLS and CDR2 as YYNGEE. The trim removed 4 bases at V and 7 bases at J, leaving 8 bases unmatched. The CDR3 has 15 residues. The CDR3 DNA reads TGTGCCAGCAGCTCACGACAGGGGGTCGGTGAAAAACTGTTTTTT. This codes for CASSSRQGVGEKLFF.

The rearrangement uses TRBV5-1 and TRBJ2-7; tentatively, D is TRBD2 (8 bases). Germline V gene lookup returns CDR1 SGHRS and CDR2 YFSETQ. The V end was cut by 4 bases, the J end by 0 bases, with 14 bases between. The CDR3 covers 15 residues. The CDR3 nucleotides read TGCGCCAGCAGCCCGGGAGGGGGCCTCTCCTACGAGCAGTACTTC. Its protein product is CASSPGGGLSYEQYF.

The chain uses TRBV5-1 and TRBJ1-2; 8 nucleotides line up with TRBD1. The CDR3 runs 14 residues. V was clipped by 4 bases and J by 2 bases; unmatched bases: 4. The germline V gene has CDR1 SGHRS and CDR2 YFSETQ. CDR3 sequence reads: CASSQGQGNYGYTF. Here the CDR3 DNA reads TGCGCCAGCAGCCAAGGACAGGGCAACTATGGCTACACCTTC.

The V call is TRBV13, the J call TRBJ2-3; 9 bases are shared with TRBD2. CDR1 and CDR2 from the germline V gene are PRHDT and FYEKMQ (reference sequence). This CDR3 has 18 residues. V shed 4 bases and J 2 bases; nucleotides not matched to a gene: 13. The CDR3 DNA sequence: TGTGCCAGCAGCTCCCCTGGCGGGGGGGGCCCTTACACAGATACGCAGTATTTT. Translation: CASSSPGGGGPYTDTQYF.

The V call is TRBV7-2, the J call TRBJ2-5, with D tentatively TRBD2 (6 bases). Per germline, CDR1 SGHTA and CDR2 FQGNSA. CDR3 size: 14 residues. V lost 2 bases and J lost 5, with 12 bases in between. CDR3 region: CASSLFGEAETQYF. The CDR3 DNA reads as TGTGCCAGCAGCTTATTCGGGGAGGCGGAGACCCAGTACTTC.

The chain combines TRBV5-1 with TRBJ2-3, with 9 positions matching TRBD2. Germline CDR1 and CDR2: SGHRS and YFSETQ. V shed 0 bases, J shed 3 bases, and the junction held 5 bases outside the gene matches. This CDR3 is built from 16 residues. The CDR3 sequence: CASSLVLAGRTDTQYF. CDR3 bases: TGCGCCAGCAGCTTGGTCCTAGCGGGGCGGACAGATACGCAGTATTTT. The entire variable domain, with the rest obtained from reference TRBV5-1 and TRBJ2-3, is as follows: KAGVTQTPRYLIKTRGQQVTLSCSPISGHRSVSWYQQTPGQGLQFLFEYFSETQRNKGNFPGRFSGRQFSNSRSEMNVSTLELGDSALYLCASSLVLAGRTDTQYFGPGTRLTVL.

This chain links TRBV29-1 with TRBJ2-2; 7 bases align to TRBD1. Trimming took 4 bases from V and 8 from J; bases not matched to a gene: 10. CDR1 SQVTM and CDR2 ANQGSEA come from the germline V gene. The CDR3 covers 14 residues. CDR3 sequence (DNA): TGCAGCGTTGGGACAGGCGGAGTAGGAGGGGAGCTGTTTTTT. Its protein is CSVGTGGVGGELFF.

The rearrangement uses TRBV5-1 and TRBJ1-6; 9 positions match TRBD1. V shed 4 bases and J 8 bases; nucleotides not matched to a gene: 4. CDR1 and CDR2 from the germline V gene are SGHRS and YFSETQ. The CDR3 loop spans 14 amino acids. CDR3 loop: CASSPRTGDSPLHF. The CDR3 DNA sequence: TGCGCCAGCAGCCCTCGGACAGGGGATTCACCCCTCCACTTT.

This sequence joins TRBV10-3 and TRBJ2-7, with 8 bases lining up with TRBD1. The CDR3 is made up of 14 amino acids. Germline V gene data show CDR1 as ENHRY and CDR2 as SYGVKD. Unmatched junction bases numbered 4, after V lost 3 bases and J lost 3 bases. The DNA for the CDR3 is TGTGCCATCAGTGACCCGGACAGGGACTACGAGCAGTACTTC. The encoded protein is CAISDPDRDYEQYF.

The gene calls are TRBV18 and TRBJ1-1; no clear D. The CDR3 totals 15 residues. The V and J ends lost 1 base and 1 base respectively, with 10 bases between them. Germline V gene lookup returns CDR1 KGHSH and CDR2 LQKENI. The DNA of the CDR3 is TGTGCCAGCTCACCACAAACAGTCTGGAACACTGAAGCTTTCTTT. Encoded protein: CASSPQTVWNTEAFF.

The rearrangement links TRBV2 to TRBJ1-6; 9 bases align to TRBD1. The CDR3 consists of 14 residues. CDR1 SNHLY and CDR2 FYNNEI come from the germline V gene. Unmatched junction bases numbered 5, after V lost 6 bases and J lost 8 bases. CDR3 sequence: CASRRDRVDSPLHF. The CDR3 region has the DNA TGTGCCAGCAGGCGGGACAGGGTCGATTCACCCCTCCACTTT.

The chain recombines TRBV5-6 with TRBJ2-5, with D possibly TRBD2 on 6 matching bases. TRBJ2-7 explains the end of the DNA better; the J call may be wrong. The CDR3 has 13 amino acids. Looked up from germline, CDR1 is SGHDT and CDR2 is YYEEEE. Written as DNA, the CDR3 is TGTGCCAGCAGCTTGGGGGGGGTCTACGAGCAGTACTTC. Protein sequence: CASSLGGVYEQYF.

Note on this clone: Other DNA sequences in this specimen translate into the identical CDR3. CDR3 loop: CASSLVTTGGHGYTF. DNA for the CDR3: TGTGCCAGCAGCTTGGTGACAACAGGGGGCCATGGCTACACCTTC. The V and J genes are TRBV7-8 and TRBJ1-2; 9 bases fit TRBD1. There are 15 residues in the CDR3. In germline, CDR1 is SGHVS, CDR2 FQNEAQ. With 3 bases clipped from V and 6 bases from J, the junction kept 8 bases outside the gene matches.

The CDR3 DNA reads as TGTGCCAGCAGTTTCAGCGGGGGCAATACGCAGTATTTT. As protein: CASSFSGGNTQYF. The V and J genes are TRBV27 and TRBJ2-3, with 8 bases aligning to TRBD2. The V and J ends lost 3 bases and 7 bases, in that order; junction bases with no gene match: 3. This CDR3 has 13 amino acids. Germline V gives CDR1 MNHEY, CDR2 SMNVEV (reference sequence).

The rearrangement uses TRBV5-6 and TRBJ2-3; D is possibly TRBD1 (5 bases). V lost 1 base and J lost 3, with 6 bases in between. Looked up from germline, CDR1 is SGHDT and CDR2 is YYEEEE. This CDR3 is built from 13 residues. The CDR3 bases are TGTGCCAGCAGCTTGAAGGGGACAGATACGCAGTATTTT. Translating gives CASSLKGTDTQYF.

The V gene is TRBV6-5, the J gene TRBJ2-5, with no clear D. The end of the DNA fits TRBJ2-7 better, so the J call may be wrong. The CDR3 runs to 11 residues. From germline, CDR1 is MNHEY and CDR2 SVGAGI. The CDR3 nucleotides are TGTGCCAGCAGTTGGGCAGGCGAGCAGTACTTC. It encodes CASSWAGEQYF.